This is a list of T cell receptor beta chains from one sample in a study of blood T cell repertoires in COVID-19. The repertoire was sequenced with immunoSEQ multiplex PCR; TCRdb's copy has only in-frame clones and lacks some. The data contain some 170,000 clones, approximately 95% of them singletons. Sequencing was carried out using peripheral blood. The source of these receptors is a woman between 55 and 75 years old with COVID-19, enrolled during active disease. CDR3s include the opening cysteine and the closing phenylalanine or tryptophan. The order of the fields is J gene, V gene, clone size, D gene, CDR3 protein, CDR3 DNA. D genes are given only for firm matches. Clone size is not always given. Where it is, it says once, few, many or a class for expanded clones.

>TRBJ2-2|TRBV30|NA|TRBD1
CAWDRDSPNTGELFF
TGTGCCTGGGACCGGGACAGCCCGAACACCGGGGAGCTGTTTTTT
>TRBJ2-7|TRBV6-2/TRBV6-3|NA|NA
CASSYRYEQYF
TGTGCCAGCAGTTATCGGTACGAGCAGTACTTC
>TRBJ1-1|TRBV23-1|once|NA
CASSQLGEAEAEDTEAFF
TGCGCCAGCAGTCAATTAGGAGAGGCGGAGGCCGAGGACACTGAAGCTTTCTTT
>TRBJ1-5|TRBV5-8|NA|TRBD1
CASRRTGADQPQHF
TGTGCCAGCAGACGGACAGGGGCAGATCAGCCCCAGCATTTT
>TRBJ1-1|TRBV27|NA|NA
CASRTGSWNTEAFF
TGTGCCAGCAGGACAGGTTCATGGAACACTGAAGCTTTCTTT
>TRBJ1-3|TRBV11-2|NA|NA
CASSLDSGPDTIYF
TGTGCCAGCAGCTTAGATTCCGGTCCGGACACCATATATTTT
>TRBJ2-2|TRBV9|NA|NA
CASSVQAGELFF
TGTGCCAGCAGCGTACAGGCCGGGGAGCTGTTTTTT
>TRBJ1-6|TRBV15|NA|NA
CATSRDRILSSPLHF
TGTGCCACCAGCAGAGATCGTATTTTGAGTTCACCCCTCCACTTT
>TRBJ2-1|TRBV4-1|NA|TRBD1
CASSHLPGQGYNEQFF
TGCGCCAGCAGCCATTTACCGGGACAGGGCTACAATGAGCAGTTCTTC
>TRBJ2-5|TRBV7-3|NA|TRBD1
CASSLLGTGGETQYF
TGTGCCAGCAGCTTATTAGGGACAGGGGGCGAGACCCAGTACTTC